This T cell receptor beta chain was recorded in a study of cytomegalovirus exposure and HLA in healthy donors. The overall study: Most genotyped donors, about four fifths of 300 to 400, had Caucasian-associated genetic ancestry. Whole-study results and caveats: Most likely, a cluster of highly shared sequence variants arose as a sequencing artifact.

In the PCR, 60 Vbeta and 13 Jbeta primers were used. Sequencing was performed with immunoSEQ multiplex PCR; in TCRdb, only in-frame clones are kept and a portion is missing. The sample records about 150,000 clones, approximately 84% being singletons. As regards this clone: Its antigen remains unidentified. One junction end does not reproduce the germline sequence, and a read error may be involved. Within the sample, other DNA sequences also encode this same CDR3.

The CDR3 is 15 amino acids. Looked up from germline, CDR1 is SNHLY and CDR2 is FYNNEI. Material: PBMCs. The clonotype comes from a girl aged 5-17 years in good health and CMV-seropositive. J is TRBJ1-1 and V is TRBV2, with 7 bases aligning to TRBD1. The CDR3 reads CASSEDRGLNTEAFF. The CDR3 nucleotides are TGTGCCAGCAGTGAAGACAGGGGTTTGAACACTGAGGCTTTCTTT.